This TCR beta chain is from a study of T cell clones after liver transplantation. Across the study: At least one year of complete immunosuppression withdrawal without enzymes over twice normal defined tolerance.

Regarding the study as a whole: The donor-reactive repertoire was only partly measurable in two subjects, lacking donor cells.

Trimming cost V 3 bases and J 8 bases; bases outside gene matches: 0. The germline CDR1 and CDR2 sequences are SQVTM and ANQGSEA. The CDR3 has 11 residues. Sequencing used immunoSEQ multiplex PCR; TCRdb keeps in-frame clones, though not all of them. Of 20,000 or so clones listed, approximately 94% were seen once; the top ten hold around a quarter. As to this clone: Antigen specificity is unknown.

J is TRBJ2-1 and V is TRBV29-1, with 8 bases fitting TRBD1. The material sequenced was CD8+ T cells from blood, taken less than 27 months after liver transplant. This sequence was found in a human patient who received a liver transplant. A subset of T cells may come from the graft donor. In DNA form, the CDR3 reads TGCAGCGTTGACAGGGGGCATGAGCAGTTCTTC. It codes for CSVDRGHEQFF.